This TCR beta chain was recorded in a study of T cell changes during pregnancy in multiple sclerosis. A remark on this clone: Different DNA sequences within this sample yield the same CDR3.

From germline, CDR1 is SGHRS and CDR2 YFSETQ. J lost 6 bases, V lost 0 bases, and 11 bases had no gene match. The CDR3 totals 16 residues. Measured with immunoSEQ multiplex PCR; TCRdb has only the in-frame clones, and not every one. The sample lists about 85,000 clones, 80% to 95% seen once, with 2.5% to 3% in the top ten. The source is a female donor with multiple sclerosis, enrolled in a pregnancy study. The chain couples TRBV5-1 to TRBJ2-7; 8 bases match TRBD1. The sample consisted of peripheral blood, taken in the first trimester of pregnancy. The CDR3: CASSLAPTGVLTEQYF. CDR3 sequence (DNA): TGCGCCAGCAGCTTGGCCCCGACAGGGGTCCTTACCGAGCAGTACTTC. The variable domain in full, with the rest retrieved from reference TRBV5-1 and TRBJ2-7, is KAGVTQTPRYLIKTRGQQVTLSCSPISGHRSVSWYQQTPGQGLQFLFEYFSETQRNKGNFPGRFSGRQFSNSRSEMNVSTLELGDSALYLCASSLAPTGVLTEQYFGPGTRLTVT.